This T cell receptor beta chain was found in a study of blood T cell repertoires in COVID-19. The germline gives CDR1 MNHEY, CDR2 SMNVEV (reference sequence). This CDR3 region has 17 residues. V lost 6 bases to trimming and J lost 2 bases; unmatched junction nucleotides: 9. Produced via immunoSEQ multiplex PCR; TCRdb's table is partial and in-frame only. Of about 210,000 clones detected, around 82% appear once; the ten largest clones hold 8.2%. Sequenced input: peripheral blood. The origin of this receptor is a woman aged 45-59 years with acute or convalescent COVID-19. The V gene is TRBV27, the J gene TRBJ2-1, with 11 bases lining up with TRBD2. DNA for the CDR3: TGTGCCAGCAGCGCCGACCCTAGCGGGAGGCCCTACAATGAGCAGTTCTTC. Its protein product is CASSADPSGRPYNEQFF.